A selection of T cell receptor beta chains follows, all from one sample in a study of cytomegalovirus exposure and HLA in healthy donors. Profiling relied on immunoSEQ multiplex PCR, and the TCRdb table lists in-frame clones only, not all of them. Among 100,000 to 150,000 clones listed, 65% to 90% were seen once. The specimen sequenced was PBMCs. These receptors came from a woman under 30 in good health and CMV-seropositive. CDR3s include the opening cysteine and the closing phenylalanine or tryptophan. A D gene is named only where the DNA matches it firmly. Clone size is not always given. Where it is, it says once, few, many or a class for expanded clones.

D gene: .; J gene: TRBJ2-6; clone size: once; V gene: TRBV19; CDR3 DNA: TGTGCCAGTACCTCCGTGCACTCCCTTGCCAACGTCCTGACTTTC; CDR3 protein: CASTSVHSLANVLTF
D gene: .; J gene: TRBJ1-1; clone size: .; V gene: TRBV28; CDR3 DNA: TGTGCCAGCAGGATGGGGGGCACTGAAGCTTTCTTT; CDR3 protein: CASRMGGTEAFF
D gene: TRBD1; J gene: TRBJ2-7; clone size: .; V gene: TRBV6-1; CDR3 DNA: TGTGCCAGCACCCGGGACAGGACCTACGAGCAGTACTTC; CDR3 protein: CASTRDRTYEQYF
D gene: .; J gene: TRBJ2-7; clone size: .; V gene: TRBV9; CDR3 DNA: TGTGCCAGCAGCGTAATGGGTGACATAGACTACGAGCAGTACTTC; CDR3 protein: CASSVMGDIDYEQYF
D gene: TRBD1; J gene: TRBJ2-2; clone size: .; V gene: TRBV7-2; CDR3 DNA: TGTGCCAGCAAGGGGACAGGGGGAGTTAGAAACACCGGGGAGCTGTTTTTT; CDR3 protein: CASKGTGGVRNTGELFF
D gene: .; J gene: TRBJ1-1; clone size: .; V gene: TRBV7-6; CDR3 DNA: TGTGCCAGCAGCTCCGAACAGGGCTACACTGAAGCTTTCTTT; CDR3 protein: CASSSEQGYTEAFF
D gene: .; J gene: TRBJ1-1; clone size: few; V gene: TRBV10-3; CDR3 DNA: TGTGCCATCAGTGAGTCGGGAGCGAGGAGGAACACTGAAGCTTTCTTT; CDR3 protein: CAISESGARRNTEAFF
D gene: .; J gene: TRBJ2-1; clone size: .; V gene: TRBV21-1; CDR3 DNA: TGTGCCAGCAGCAACACTAGCGGGGGTTGCTCCTACAATGAGCAGTTCTTC; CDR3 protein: CASSNTSGGCSYNEQFF
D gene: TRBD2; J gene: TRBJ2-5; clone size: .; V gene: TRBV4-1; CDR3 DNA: TGCGCCAGCAGCTATAGCGGGGGAGAGACCCAGTACTTC; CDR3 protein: CASSYSGGETQYF
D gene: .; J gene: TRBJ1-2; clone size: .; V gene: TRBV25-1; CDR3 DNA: TGTGCCAGCAGTGGGTCCCGGGAGCCCTTGGGTCAGGGCTACACCTTC; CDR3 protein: CASSGSREPLGQGYTF
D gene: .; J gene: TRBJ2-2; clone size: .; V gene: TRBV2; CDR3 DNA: TGTGCCAGCAGAGGGGGAGCCCACGTGGGCACCGGGGAGCTGTTTTTT; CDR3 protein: CASRGGAHVGTGELFF
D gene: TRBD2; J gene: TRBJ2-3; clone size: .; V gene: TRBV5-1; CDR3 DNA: TGCGCCAGCAGCTATGCGGGGGGCCCACGGGGCACGCAGTATTTT; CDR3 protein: CASSYAGGPRGTQYF
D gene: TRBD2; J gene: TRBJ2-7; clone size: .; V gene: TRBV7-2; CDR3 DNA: TGTGCCAGCAGCAGTATGGGGACTAGTTCCTACGAGCAGTACTTC; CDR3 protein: CASSSMGTSSYEQYF
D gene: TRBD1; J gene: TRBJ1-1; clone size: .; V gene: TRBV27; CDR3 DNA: TGTGCCAGCAGTCTCGACAGGGGAACTGAAGCTTTCTTT; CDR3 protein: CASSLDRGTEAFF
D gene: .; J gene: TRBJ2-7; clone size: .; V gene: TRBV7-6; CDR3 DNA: TGTGCCAGCAGCTTAGAAACTAGTAACGAGCAGTACTTC; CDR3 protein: CASSLETSNEQYF
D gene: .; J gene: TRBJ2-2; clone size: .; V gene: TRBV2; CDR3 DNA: TGTGCCACGAAACCGGGGAGGGGGGAGCTGTTTTTT; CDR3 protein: CATKPGRGELFF
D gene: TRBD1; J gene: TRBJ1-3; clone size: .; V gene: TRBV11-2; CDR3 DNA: TGTGCCAGCAGCTTGGGGACAGGGGGCACTGGAAACACCATATATTTT; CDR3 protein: CASSLGTGGTGNTIYF